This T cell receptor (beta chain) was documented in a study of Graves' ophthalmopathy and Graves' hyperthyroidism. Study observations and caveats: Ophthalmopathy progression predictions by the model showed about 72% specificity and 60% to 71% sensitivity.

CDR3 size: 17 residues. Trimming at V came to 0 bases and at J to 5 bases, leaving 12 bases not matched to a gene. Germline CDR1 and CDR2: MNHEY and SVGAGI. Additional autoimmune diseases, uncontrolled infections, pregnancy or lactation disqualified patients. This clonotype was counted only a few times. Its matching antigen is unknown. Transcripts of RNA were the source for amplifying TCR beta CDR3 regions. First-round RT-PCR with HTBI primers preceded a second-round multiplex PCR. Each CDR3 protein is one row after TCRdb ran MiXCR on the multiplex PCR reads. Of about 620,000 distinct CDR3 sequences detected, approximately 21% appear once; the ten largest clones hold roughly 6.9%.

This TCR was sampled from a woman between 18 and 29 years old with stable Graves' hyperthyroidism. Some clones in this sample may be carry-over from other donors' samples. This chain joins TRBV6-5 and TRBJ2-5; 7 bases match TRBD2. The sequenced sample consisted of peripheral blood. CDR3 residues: CASSYSPPARGRETQYF. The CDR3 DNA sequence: TGTGCCAGCAGTTACTCTCCCCCGGCGCGGGGGAGGGAGACCCAGTACTTC.